One sample yielded the 10 T cell receptor beta chains listed below, sequenced in a study of blood T cell repertoires in COVID-19. Generated by immunoSEQ multiplex PCR, the TCRdb table keeps only in-frame clones and is missing some. The table includes roughly 60,000 clones, 75% to 85% detected once. The sample consisted of peripheral blood. Every receptor here comes from a woman aged 55-75 years with acute or convalescent COVID-19.

This clone was detected once. V gene TRBV7-9 combines with J gene TRBJ2-5, with TRBD1 as a possible D gene (6 bases). From germline, CDR1 is SEHNR and CDR2 FQNEAQ (reference sequence). CDR3 length: 14 amino acids. V lost 4 bases to trimming and J lost 0 bases, with 9 bases between them. CDR3 DNA sequence: TGTGCCAGCAGCTCAGGACAGTACCAAGAGACCCAGTACTTC. This sequence encodes CASSSGQYQETQYF.

The V call is TRBV6-5, the J call TRBJ1-3; 7 bases agree with TRBD1. The CDR3 sequence is 14 residues long. The V and J ends lost 7 bases and 4 bases, in that order; junction bases with no gene match: 7. Germline loops: CDR1 MNHEY, CDR2 SVGAGI. The CDR3 spells CASTLTGPGNTIYF. CDR3 nucleotides: TGTGCCAGCACCTTGACAGGGCCAGGAAACACCATATATTTT.

The chain has TRBV4-2 and TRBJ2-2, with TRBD2 matching 12 bases. The trim removed 4 bases at V and 1 base at J, leaving 1 base unmatched. In germline, CDR1 is LGHNA, CDR2 YNFKEQ. The CDR3 spans 16 residues. The CDR3 DNA is TGTGCCAGCAGCCCGACTAGCGGGGGGAACACCGGGGAGCTGTTTTTT. Amino acids: CASSPTSGGNTGELFF.

The rearrangement uses TRBV6-1 and TRBJ1-1; TRBD1 agrees at 7 bases. Trimming removed 5 bases from V and 5 bases from J; junction bases left unmatched: 8. The germline gives CDR1 MNHNS, CDR2 SASEGT. CDR3 length equals 14 residues. CDR3 loop: CASSMEGRGTEAFF. The CDR3 DNA is TGTGCCAGCAGTATGGAGGGCAGGGGGACTGAAGCTTTCTTT.

This clone was observed once. J is TRBJ2-7 and V is TRBV27; 8 bases agree with TRBD1. The V gene end was trimmed by 0 bases and the J gene end by 2 bases; junction bases not matched to a gene: 0. The CDR3 covers 14 residues. CDR1 is MNHEY, CDR2 SMNVEV, per germline (reference sequence). CDR3 region: CASSLSTGAYEQYF. DNA of the CDR3: TGTGCCAGCAGTTTATCGACAGGGGCCTACGAGCAGTACTTC.

The rearrangement uses TRBV6-5 and TRBJ1-1; tentatively, D is TRBD1 (6 bases). V lost 4 bases and J 1 base, leaving 10 bases between the germline ends. CDR3 length: 14 residues. Looked up from germline, CDR1 is MNHEY and CDR2 is SVGAGI. The CDR3 loop reads CASSSGTSNTEAFF. For the CDR3, the DNA is TGTGCCAGCAGTTCCGGGACATCGAACACTGAAGCTTTCTTT.

This chain connects TRBV4-1 to TRBJ2-2; 10 positions agree with TRBD2. This CDR3 region has 17 residues. CDR1 and CDR2 from the germline V gene are MGHRA and YSYEKL. V trimming: 1 base; J trimming: 4 bases; junction bases outside the gene matches: 6. The CDR3 loop is CASSQALAGVITGELFF. The CDR3 coding sequence is TGCGCCAGCAGCCAAGCGCTAGCGGGGGTGATCACCGGGGAGCTGTTTTTT.

J is TRBJ1-6 and V is TRBV6-5; TRBD1 matches 9 bases. The CDR3 length is 14 residues. Germline CDR1 is MNHEY and CDR2 is SVGAGI. After removal of 6 bases from V and 10 bases from J, the junction contained 7 bases not matched to a gene. The CDR3 DNA is TGTGCCAGCAGACTGGGACAGGGAGAATCACCCCTCCACTTT. Protein product: CASRLGQGESPLHF.

The chain carries TRBV12-5 and TRBJ1-2, with D perhaps TRBD1 (5 bases). CDR3 size: 11 residues. Per the germline V gene, CDR1 is LGHNT and CDR2 is FRNRAP. Trimming removed 1 base at V and 10 bases at J, with 7 bases between. The CDR3 loop reads CASGLGQTYTF. In DNA, the CDR3 is TGTGCTAGTGGTTTGGGACAGACCTACACCTTC. The variable domain in full, with the rest retrieved from reference TRBV12-5 and TRBJ1-2, is DARVTQTPRHKVTEMGQEVTMRCQPILGHNTVFWYRQTMMQGLELLAYFRNRAPLDDSGMPKDRFSAEMPDATLATLKIQPSEPRDSAVYFCASGLGQTYTFGSGTRLTVV.

V is TRBV14 and J is TRBJ1-6, with 8 bases matching TRBD1. Germline V gives CDR1 SGHDN, CDR2 FVKESK. The V and J ends lost 3 bases and 2 bases, in that order; junction bases with no gene match: 6. This CDR3 comprises 17 residues. CDR3 protein: CASSQGGQGPYNSPLHF. In DNA form, the CDR3 reads TGTGCCAGCAGCCAGGGTGGACAGGGACCCTATAATTCACCCCTCCACTTT.